Listed here are 7 T cell receptor beta chains from one sample, sequenced in a study of T cell responses to AZD1222 COVID-19 vaccine. Sequencing used immunoSEQ multiplex PCR; TCRdb keeps in-frame clones, though not all of them. This table has 100,000 to 150,000 clones, 90% appearing once. The material sequenced was peripheral blood, taken on day 0 of AZD1222 vaccination. These receptors all stem from an adult in good health.

The chain recombines TRBV21-1 with TRBJ2-5; the D segment call TRBD2 is taken from the table without a DNA check. TRBV21-1 is tagged as a pseudogene. The CDR3 sequence is 17 residues long. DNA for the CDR3: TGTGCCAGCAGCAAAGCGGGGACTAGCGGGAAAAAAGAGACCCAGTACTTC. Its translation: CASSKAGTSGKKETQYF.

This chain joins TRBV7-3 and TRBJ1-5; D remains unclear. CDR3 length equals 13 residues. Germline V CDR1 and CDR2: SGHTA, FQGTGA. V was trimmed by 2 bases and J by 4 bases, leaving 6 bases between them. The CDR3 is CASSLYRNQPQHF. The DNA for the CDR3 is TGTGCCAGCAGCTTATACAGAAATCAGCCCCAGCATTTT.

The chain uses TRBV4-3 and TRBJ1-2; 8 nucleotides match TRBD1. Germline assignment: CDR1 LGHNA and CDR2 YSLEER. Unmatched junction bases numbered 5, after V lost 4 bases and J lost 4 bases. The CDR3 contains 14 residues. The CDR3 nucleotides are TGCGCCAGCAGCCCCGCGGGACAGGCCTATGGCTACACCTTC. It specifies CASSPAGQAYGYTF.

The V gene is TRBV11-1, the J gene TRBJ1-6; D uncertain. Trimming left V 2 bases short and J 6 bases short, with 11 bases between. CDR1 and CDR2 (germline): SGHAT, FQDESV (reference sequence). The CDR3 runs to 15 residues. The CDR3 loop reads CASSLTGDSNSPLHF. DNA of the CDR3: TGTGCCAGCAGCTTAACCGGGGATAGTAATTCACCCCTCCACTTT.

The rearrangement joins TRBV29-1 to TRBJ1-1, with D unresolved. The CDR3 has 10 amino acids. From germline, CDR1 is SQVTM and CDR2 ANQGSEA. CDR3 bases: TGCAGTCCTGGGGAGACTGAAGCTTTCTTT. It encodes CSPGETEAFF.

This clone was observed a few times. The chain recombines TRBV25-1 with TRBJ2-7; the D gene could be TRBD1 or TRBD2 (7 bases each). CDR3 size: 14 residues. With 3 bases removed from V and 6 bases from J, the gap between germline ends came to 15 bases. Germline V CDR1 and CDR2: MGHDK, SYGVNS. CDR3 sequence: CASSDLRGDSEQYF. The DNA of the CDR3 is TGTGCCAGCAGTGATCTTCGGGGGGACAGCGAGCAGTACTTC.

The J gene is TRBJ1-5, the V gene TRBV10-2; D is possibly TRBD1 (5 bases). Looked up from germline, CDR1 is WSHSY and CDR2 is SAAADI. The CDR3 covers 15 residues. V was clipped by 7 bases and J by 0 bases, with 13 bases between them. CDR3 in amino acids: CASIGGDISNQPQHF. The CDR3 DNA reads TGCGCCAGCATAGGAGGGGATATTAGCAATCAGCCCCAGCATTTT.